This is a list of T cell receptor beta chains from one sample in a study of blood T cell repertoires in COVID-19. TCRdb keeps only in-frame clones here, not all; method: immunoSEQ multiplex PCR. The table has 150,000 to 200,000 clones, 87% seen once. Material for sequencing was peripheral blood. The receptor source for this set is a human donor in a cohort sampled during active COVID-19. The CDR3 runs from the conserved cysteine through the conserved F or W. A D gene is named only where the DNA matches it firmly. The size of a clone is reported for some rows only, either as once, few or many, or as a class for expanded clones.

J gene: TRBJ1-5; clone size: -; D gene: TRBD1; V gene: TRBV10-3; CDR3 DNA: TGTGCCATCAGTGAGTCAGGACAGGCCAATCAGCCCCAGCATTTT; CDR3 protein: CAISESGQANQPQHF
J gene: TRBJ1-2; clone size: few; D gene: TRBD1; V gene: TRBV29-1; CDR3 DNA: TGCAGCGCCGCGACAGGGACCGGCTACACCTTC; CDR3 protein: CSAATGTGYTF
J gene: TRBJ2-5; clone size: -; D gene: TRBD1; V gene: TRBV11-1; CDR3 DNA: TGTGCCAGCAGCAGACAGGGACGTCAAGAGACCCAGTACTTC; CDR3 protein: CASSRQGRQETQYF
J gene: TRBJ1-3; clone size: -; D gene: -; V gene: TRBV9; CDR3 DNA: TGTGCCAGCAGCCCGGGGACACCAGGAAACACCATATATTTT; CDR3 protein: CASSPGTPGNTIYF
J gene: TRBJ1-1; clone size: -; D gene: TRBD1; V gene: TRBV29-1; CDR3 DNA: TGCAGCGTCCGGACAGGGATGAACACTGAAGCTTTCTTT; CDR3 protein: CSVRTGMNTEAFF
J gene: TRBJ2-1; clone size: -; D gene: TRBD1; V gene: TRBV5-6; CDR3 DNA: TGTGCCAGCAGCTTGTACGCCCGTTCGACAGGGAGCGAAGGTTTCTTC; CDR3 protein: CASSLYARSTGSEGFF
J gene: TRBJ1-3; clone size: -; D gene: -; V gene: TRBV10-3; CDR3 DNA: TGTGCCATCAGTGAGTCGCGGGGATCTGGAAACACCATATATTTT; CDR3 protein: CAISESRGSGNTIYF
J gene: TRBJ1-5; clone size: few; D gene: TRBD1; V gene: TRBV7-8; CDR3 DNA: TGTGCCAGCAGCGGACAGGGGACCCAGCCCCAGCATTTT; CDR3 protein: CASSGQGTQPQHF
J gene: TRBJ2-7; clone size: -; D gene: -; V gene: TRBV9; CDR3 DNA: TGTGCCAGCAGCGATGGGGGACACGGCTACGAGCAGTACTTC; CDR3 protein: CASSDGGHGYEQYF
J gene: TRBJ2-7; clone size: -; D gene: -; V gene: TRBV4-1; CDR3 DNA: TGCGCCAGCAGCCAGGAGACAGCAACCTCCTACGAGCAGTACTTC; CDR3 protein: CASSQETATSYEQYF
J gene: TRBJ2-7; clone size: -; D gene: TRBD2; V gene: TRBV14; CDR3 DNA: TGTGCCAGCAGCCCTTATCTAGCGGGGGGATGCTACGAGCAGTACTTC; CDR3 protein: CASSPYLAGGCYEQYF
J gene: TRBJ2-2; clone size: -; D gene: TRBD1; V gene: TRBV24-1; CDR3 DNA: TGTGCCACCAGTGATCTGCAGGGGGACCTCCAGGGCACCGGGGAGCTGTTTTTT; CDR3 protein: CATSDLQGDLQGTGELFF
J gene: TRBJ2-7; clone size: -; D gene: -; V gene: TRBV28; CDR3 DNA: TGTGCCAGCAGGGCGGGTAGTAGTTTAGACGAGCAGTACTTC; CDR3 protein: CASRAGSSLDEQYF
J gene: TRBJ1-4; clone size: -; D gene: -; V gene: TRBV10-1; CDR3 DNA: TGCGCCAGCAGTGAGCGGACATCTGGTAATGAAAAACTGTTTTTT; CDR3 protein: CASSERTSGNEKLFF
J gene: TRBJ1-1; clone size: -; D gene: -; V gene: TRBV12-3/TRBV12-4; CDR3 DNA: TGTGCCAGCAGCCGTAGAACCAGCGCTGAAGCTTTCTTT; CDR3 protein: CASSRRTSAEAFF
J gene: TRBJ1-6; clone size: -; D gene: TRBD1; V gene: TRBV6-2/TRBV6-3; CDR3 DNA: TGTGCCAGCAGTTATGAGACAGGGACGTTCGATTATAATTCACCCCTCCACTTT; CDR3 protein: CASSYETGTFDYNSPLHF
J gene: TRBJ1-2; clone size: -; D gene: TRBD1; V gene: TRBV11-3; CDR3 DNA: TGTGCCAGCAGCTTTCGACAGGGGGCCTATGGCTACACCTTC; CDR3 protein: CASSFRQGAYGYTF
J gene: TRBJ2-7; clone size: -; D gene: TRBD1; V gene: TRBV15; CDR3 DNA: TGTGCCACCAGCAGAGATTTCGGGACAGGGAGCTCCTACGAGCAGTACTTC; CDR3 protein: CATSRDFGTGSSYEQYF
J gene: TRBJ1-1; clone size: -; D gene: -; V gene: TRBV28; CDR3 DNA: TGTGCCAGCAGACCGGGGACAAGGAACACTGAAGCTTTCTTT; CDR3 protein: CASRPGTRNTEAFF
J gene: TRBJ1-2; clone size: -; D gene: -; V gene: TRBV28; CDR3 DNA: TGTGCCGCACGGACCACAGGGACCTACTATGGCTACACCTTC; CDR3 protein: CAARTTGTYYGYTF
J gene: TRBJ2-7; clone size: -; D gene: TRBD1; V gene: TRBV6-2/TRBV6-3; CDR3 DNA: TGTGCCAGCAGTGTCCGGGACAGGGACTACGAGCAGTACTTC; CDR3 protein: CASSVRDRDYEQYF
J gene: TRBJ2-5; clone size: -; D gene: -; V gene: TRBV6-6; CDR3 DNA: TGTGCCAGCAGTTACGACTTCGCACCGTTGCAAGAGACCCAGTACTTC; CDR3 protein: CASSYDFAPLQETQYF
J gene: TRBJ1-2; clone size: -; D gene: TRBD1; V gene: TRBV6-6; CDR3 DNA: TGTGCCAGCAGTTCCGGGACAGGCAACCTCTATGGCTACACCTTC; CDR3 protein: CASSSGTGNLYGYTF
J gene: TRBJ1-2; clone size: -; D gene: TRBD1; V gene: TRBV5-1; CDR3 DNA: TGCGCCAGCAGCCCCGGACAGGGTTTAAGCTACACCTTC; CDR3 protein: CASSPGQGLSYTF
J gene: TRBJ2-5; clone size: -; D gene: TRBD2; V gene: TRBV19; CDR3 DNA: TGTGCCAGTAGTATGCGGGGGGACGAGACCCAGTACTTC; CDR3 protein: CASSMRGDETQYF
J gene: TRBJ1-1; clone size: -; D gene: TRBD1; V gene: TRBV2; CDR3 DNA: TGTGCCAGCAGTGAAGGGCAGGGGGACACTGAAGCTTTCTTT; CDR3 protein: CASSEGQGDTEAFF
J gene: TRBJ1-3; clone size: once; D gene: TRBD1; V gene: TRBV2; CDR3 DNA: TGTGCCAGCAGCCCCGGACAGGGGGCGGCCGGAAACACCATATATTTT; CDR3 protein: CASSPGQGAAGNTIYF
J gene: TRBJ2-7; clone size: -; D gene: TRBD2; V gene: TRBV28; CDR3 DNA: TGTGCCAGCAGTTTATCGACTAGCGGGGCCTACGAGCAGTACTTC; CDR3 protein: CASSLSTSGAYEQYF
J gene: TRBJ1-2; clone size: -; D gene: TRBD1; V gene: TRBV25-1; CDR3 DNA: TGTGCCAGCAGGCGGGACAGGAGGTATGGCTACACCTTC; CDR3 protein: CASRRDRRYGYTF
J gene: TRBJ2-7; clone size: -; D gene: TRBD2; V gene: TRBV11-3; CDR3 DNA: TGTGCCAGCAGCCCAGGCGGGGGGTTGATGGCCAACGAGCAGTACTTC; CDR3 protein: CASSPGGGLMANEQYF
J gene: TRBJ1-5; clone size: -; D gene: -; V gene: TRBV3-1/TRBV3-2; CDR3 DNA: TGTGCCAGCAGCCAGGGGATGGGGGGGAGGAAACCCCAGCATTTT; CDR3 protein: CASSQGMGGRKPQHF
J gene: TRBJ2-1; clone size: -; D gene: -; V gene: TRBV18; CDR3 DNA: TGTGCCAGCTCACCACCGGGGGGTGGCTCCTACAATGAGCAGTTCTTC; CDR3 protein: CASSPPGGGSYNEQFF
J gene: TRBJ2-5; clone size: -; D gene: TRBD2; V gene: TRBV11-2; CDR3 DNA: TGTGCCAGCAGGGATAGCGGGGGGGCGGAGACCCAGTACTTC; CDR3 protein: CASRDSGGAETQYF
J gene: TRBJ1-2; clone size: -; D gene: -; V gene: TRBV5-8; CDR3 DNA: TGTGCCAGCAGCCCCACCGGAGGCAGGATTCTTTATGGCTACACCTTC; CDR3 protein: CASSPTGGRILYGYTF
J gene: TRBJ1-1; clone size: -; D gene: -; V gene: TRBV29-1; CDR3 DNA: TGCAGCGTTGTTGTCTCGGACACTGAAGCTTTCTTT; CDR3 protein: CSVVVSDTEAFF
J gene: TRBJ2-1; clone size: -; D gene: TRBD1; V gene: TRBV2; CDR3 DNA: TGTGCCAGTGCCGCCGGGACAGGGCTGCGGGATGAGCAGTTCTTC; CDR3 protein: CASAAGTGLRDEQFF
J gene: TRBJ1-3; clone size: -; D gene: -; V gene: TRBV11-2; CDR3 DNA: TGTGCCAGCAGCTCCCGGGGGATTTCTGGAAACACCATATATTTT; CDR3 protein: CASSSRGISGNTIYF
J gene: TRBJ1-1; clone size: -; D gene: TRBD1; V gene: TRBV5-4; CDR3 DNA: TGTGCCAGCAGCCTGGACAGGGATTCAGTTCTCGCTTTCTTT; CDR3 protein: CASSLDRDSVLAFF
J gene: TRBJ1-1; clone size: -; D gene: TRBD1; V gene: TRBV28; CDR3 DNA: TGTGCCAGCAGCAAACCGGGACAGGGGCGCCAGAACACTGAAGCTTTCTTT; CDR3 protein: CASSKPGQGRQNTEAFF
J gene: TRBJ2-7; clone size: -; D gene: TRBD1; V gene: TRBV7-2; CDR3 DNA: TGTGCCAGCAGACAAAGGACAGGCAATTCCTACGAGCAGTACTTC; CDR3 protein: CASRQRTGNSYEQYF
J gene: TRBJ2-2; clone size: few; D gene: -; V gene: TRBV28; CDR3 DNA: TGTGCCAGCAGTTTGTCGGCGCCGGAGGGCACCGGGGAGCTGTTTTTT; CDR3 protein: CASSLSAPEGTGELFF
J gene: TRBJ2-7; clone size: -; D gene: TRBD2; V gene: TRBV6-1; CDR3 DNA: TGTGCCAGCAGTGAGTCGACGGGACTAGCGGGAGGCAGGTTGCACGAGCAGTACTTC; CDR3 protein: CASSESTGLAGGRLHEQYF
J gene: TRBJ1-6; clone size: -; D gene: -; V gene: TRBV6-5; CDR3 DNA: TGTGCCAGCAATGGCGGCAGGGCGGTGTCACCCCTCCACTTT; CDR3 protein: CASNGGRAVSPLHF
J gene: TRBJ2-7; clone size: -; D gene: TRBD2; V gene: TRBV19; CDR3 DNA: TGTGCCAGTAGTATCCTTCCTACTCTAGCGGGAGAAGTCGAGCAGTACTTC; CDR3 protein: CASSILPTLAGEVEQYF
J gene: TRBJ1-1; clone size: -; D gene: TRBD1; V gene: TRBV5-1; CDR3 DNA: TGCGCCAGCAGCTTGTCGACAGGGATGAACACTGAAGCTTTCTTT; CDR3 protein: CASSLSTGMNTEAFF
J gene: TRBJ1-2; clone size: -; D gene: -; V gene: TRBV12-3/TRBV12-4; CDR3 DNA: TGTGCCACCAGTAGTCGGGTGAACTATGGCTACACCTTC; CDR3 protein: CATSSRVNYGYTF
J gene: TRBJ2-4; clone size: -; D gene: -; V gene: TRBV4-1; CDR3 DNA: TGCGCCAGCAGCCAAGGTGGGGGGGCCAAAAACATTCAGTACTTC; CDR3 protein: CASSQGGGAKNIQYF